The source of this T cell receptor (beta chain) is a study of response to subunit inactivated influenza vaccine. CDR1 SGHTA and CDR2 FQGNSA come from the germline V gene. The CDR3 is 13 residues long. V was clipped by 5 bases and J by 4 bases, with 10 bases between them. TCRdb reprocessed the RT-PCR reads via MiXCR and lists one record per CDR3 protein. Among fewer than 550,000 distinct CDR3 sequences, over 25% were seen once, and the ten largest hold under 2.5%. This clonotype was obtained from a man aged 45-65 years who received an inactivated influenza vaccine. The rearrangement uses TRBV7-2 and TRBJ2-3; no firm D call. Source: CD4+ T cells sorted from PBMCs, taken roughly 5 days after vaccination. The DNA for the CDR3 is TGTGCCAGCAGCACACGGAGCTCAGATACGCAGTATTTT. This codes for CASSTRSSDTQYF.